This T cell receptor beta chain came from a study of T cell changes during pregnancy in multiple sclerosis. Clones were read by immunoSEQ multiplex PCR, and TCRdb kept only the in-frame ones, dropping some. Of about 80,000 clones listed, around 90% are singletons. Looked up from germline, CDR1 is WSHSY and CDR2 is SAAADI. The CDR3 extends over 17 amino acids. The V gene end was trimmed by 0 bases and the J gene end by 5 bases; junction bases not matched to a gene: 8. The chain combines TRBV10-2 with TRBJ2-7; 12 bases agree with TRBD2. This TCR was recovered from a female donor with multiple sclerosis, enrolled in a pregnancy study. This specimen was peripheral blood, taken before pregnancy. The DNA of the CDR3 is TGCGCCAGCAGTGAGTCCAAAGGACTAGCGGGGAGGCACGAGCAGTACTTC. As protein: CASSESKGLAGRHEQYF.